This TCR beta chain was profiled in a study of response to subunit inactivated influenza vaccine. The study's findings and limits: Authors suggested seasonal influenza vaccinations each recruit few new T cells.

TCRdb reanalysed the RT-PCR reads using MiXCR and keeps one entry per CDR3 protein. The sample includes about half a million distinct CDR3 sequences, about 7.6% seen only once; the top ten take 10% to 15%. The germline V gene has CDR1 DFQATT and CDR2 SNEGSKA (reference sequence). Trimming took 3 bases from V and 3 from J, leaving 9 bases between them. The CDR3 consists of 13 residues. This clonotype was detected ten times or more. Its specificity is unknown. The V gene is TRBV20-1, the J gene TRBJ1-5; D uncertain. This receptor was obtained from a man aged 45 to 70 who received an inactivated influenza vaccine. The starting material was PBMCs from blood, obtained roughly 24 months after vaccination. The CDR3: CSARAQANQPQHF. The DNA of the CDR3 is TGCAGTGCTAGGGCGCAGGCCAATCAGCCCCAGCATTTT.